A single sample is the source of the 19 T cell receptor beta chains below, sequenced in a study of blood T cell repertoires in COVID-19. Method: immunoSEQ multiplex PCR; TCRdb's copy keeps in-frame clones and lacks some. The sample includes about 86,000 clones, approximately 87% of them seen just once. The sequencing sample was made of peripheral blood. Receptor source: a human donor in a cohort sampled during active COVID-19.

CDR3 DNA: TGTGCCAGCAGTGACAATAACTATGGCTACACCTTC. This translates into CASSDNNYGYTF. V usage is TRBV6-1 and J usage is TRBJ1-2; D call uncertain. The CDR3 runs to 12 residues. Trimming stripped 3 bases from V and 1 base from J, with 3 bases between. CDR1 is MNHNS, CDR2 SASEGT, per germline.

The genes are TRBV5-4 and TRBJ2-3, with 13 bases matching TRBD2. Trimming took 2 bases from V and 5 from J; bases not matched to a gene: 5. The CDR3 loop spans 16 amino acids. Germline-derived CDR1 and CDR2 are SGHNT and YYREEE (reference sequence). CDR3 bases: TGTGCCAGCAGCTTCCGGACTAGCGGGGGAGGAGATACGCAGTATTTT. It specifies CASSFRTSGGGDTQYF.

This clone appeared once. The chain couples TRBV18 to TRBJ2-7; 8 bases align to TRBD1. Trimming took 1 base from V and 5 from J; bases not matched to a gene: 4. The length of the CDR3 is 14 residues. Germline V gene lookup returns CDR1 KGHSH and CDR2 LQKENI. The CDR3 spells CASSPQDRVHEQYF. DNA for the CDR3: TGTGCCAGCTCACCACAGGACAGGGTGCACGAGCAGTACTTC.

The rearrangement joins TRBV15 to TRBJ2-1; 10 bases match TRBD1. Germline CDR1 LNHNV, CDR2 YYDKDF (reference sequence). The CDR3 sequence is 16 residues long. J lost 4 bases, V lost 3 bases, and 6 bases had no gene match. The CDR3 sequence: CATSRVRGQGYNEQFF. The CDR3, as DNA: TGTGCCACCAGCAGGGTGAGGGGACAGGGGTACAATGAGCAGTTCTTC.

The chain links TRBV28 to TRBJ2-1; 8 nucleotides line up with TRBD1. The CDR3 extends over 17 amino acids. The ends lost 10 bases at V and 7 bases at J; junction bases unmatched: 21. Per the germline V gene, CDR1 is MDHEN and CDR2 is SYDVKM. The CDR3 here is CATGDGAGGLLGNEQFF. The CDR3, as DNA: TGTGCCACCGGAGACGGGGCAGGGGGCCTTCTGGGGAATGAGCAGTTCTTC. Variable domain in full (rest from reference TRBV28 and TRBJ2-1): DVKVTQSSRYLVKRTGEKVFLECVQDMDHENMFWYRQDPGLGLRLIYFSYDVKMKEKGDIPEGYSVSREKKERFSLILESASTNQTSMYLCATGDGAGGLLGNEQFFGPGTRLTVL.

The gene calls are TRBV19 and TRBJ2-6; 10 nucleotides line up with TRBD2. CDR1 is LNHDA, CDR2 SQIVND, per germline (reference sequence). The CDR3 has 19 residues. With V trimmed by 3 bases and J by 0 bases, 8 bases remained unmatched. DNA of the CDR3: TGTGCCAGTAGTATCGGGATAGCGGGAGGCAGCTCTGGGGCCAACGTCCTGACTTTC. Encoded protein: CASSIGIAGGSSGANVLTF.

Only one count was recorded for this clone. The chain couples TRBV28 to TRBJ2-2; D may be TRBD1 (5 bases). The germline V gene has CDR1 MDHEN and CDR2 SYDVKM. CDR3 length: 13 amino acids. V lost 9 bases and J 0 bases, leaving 8 bases between the germline ends. CDR3 sequence (DNA): TGTGCCAGTACAGGACCGAACACCGGGGAGCTGTTTTTT. Amino acid sequence: CASTGPNTGELFF.

V is TRBV14 and J is TRBJ1-1, with D maybe TRBD1 (5 bases). The CDR3 is made up of 14 amino acids. Trimming cost V 4 bases and J 4 bases, with 13 bases left between them. Germline V CDR1 and CDR2: SGHDN, FVKESK. The CDR3, as DNA: TGTGCCAGCAGCCCCCCGGCGGGGGGCACTGAAGCTTTCTTT. Its protein is CASSPPAGGTEAFF.

The CDR3 DNA is TGTGCCAGCAGCTTACAGGGGCGCCTACAAGAGACCCAGTACTTC. Residues: CASSLQGRLQETQYF. V and J are TRBV7-2 and TRBJ2-5, with D possibly being TRBD1 (6 bases). Germline values: CDR1 SGHTA, CDR2 FQGNSA. This CDR3 region has 15 residues. With 2 bases removed from V and 2 bases from J, the gap between germline ends came to 12 bases. Drawing the rest from reference TRBV7-2 and TRBJ2-5, the complete variable domain is GAGVSQSPSNKVTEKGKDVELRCDPISGHTALYWYRQSLGQGLEFLIYFQGNSAPDKSGLPSDRFSAERTGGSVSTLTIQRTQQEDSAVYLCASSLQGRLQETQYFGPGTRLLVL.

The chain is built from TRBV30 and TRBJ2-2; no clear D gene. The germline CDR1 and CDR2 sequences are GTSNPN and SVGIG (reference sequence). The ends were cut back, 4 bases at V and 1 base at J, with 7 bases in the middle. This CDR3 contains 13 residues. The CDR3 protein is CAWNPQNTGELFF. The CDR3 DNA follows: TGTGCCTGGAATCCACAGAACACCGGGGAGCTGTTTTTT.

The chain links TRBV27 to TRBJ2-1; 7 bases match TRBD1. Germline values: CDR1 MNHEY, CDR2 SMNVEV (reference sequence). This CDR3 has 16 amino acids. The J segment lost 3 bases and the V segment lost 2 bases, leaving 7 bases of the junction unmatched. In nucleotides, the CDR3 is TGTGCCAGCAGTTTACAGCAGGGGGTAGGCTACAATGAGCAGTTCTTC. It yields the protein CASSLQQGVGYNEQFF.

This rearrangement joins TRBV9 to TRBJ2-1; no clear D gene. This CDR3 is built from 16 residues. CDR1 and CDR2 from the germline V gene are SGDLS and YYNGEE. V was trimmed by 0 bases and J by 0 bases, leaving 10 bases between them. The CDR3 protein is CASSVVAKFSYNEQFF. CDR3 bases: TGTGCCAGCAGCGTAGTTGCGAAGTTCTCCTACAATGAGCAGTTCTTC.

This rearrangement joins TRBV19 to TRBJ1-1; 10 positions match TRBD1. J gave up 7 bases and V 7 bases, and 18 bases lay outside the gene matches. The CDR3 is 17 residues long. Germline values: CDR1 LNHDA, CDR2 SQIVND (reference sequence). In DNA, the CDR3 is TGTGCCAGTACCTTCTTGGGTATGGGACAGGGGATGGGTGAAGCTTTCTTT. It is translated as CASTFLGMGQGMGEAFF.

This CDR3 is CASSKTGTYEQYF. In DNA form, the CDR3 reads TGTGCCAGCAGTAAGACAGGTACCTACGAGCAGTACTTC. This chain uses TRBV2 with TRBJ2-7; maybe TRBD1 (6 bases). V lost 5 bases and J lost 2, with 10 bases in between. The CDR3 totals 13 residues. From germline, CDR1 is SNHLY and CDR2 FYNNEI.

The chain recombines TRBV5-5 with TRBJ1-5; D is ambiguous. Trimming shortened V by 3 bases and J by 3 bases, and 7 bases separated the two germline ends. The CDR3 consists of 13 residues. Germline CDR1 is SGHKS and CDR2 is YYEKEE (reference sequence). The CDR3 DNA reads as TGTGCCAGCAGCTCGACACACAATCAGCCCCAGCATTTT. It specifies CASSSTHNQPQHF.

This chain uses TRBV3-1 (or the pseudogene TRBV3-2) with TRBJ2-7, with a possible D match to TRBD1 (6 bases). This CDR3 contains 16 residues. Germline V gene data show CDR1 as LGHDT and CDR2 as YNNKEL (reference sequence). The V and J ends lost 0 bases and 5 bases respectively, with 17 bases between them. The DNA of the CDR3 is TGTGCCAGCAGCCAAGATAAGACAGGACTTGGCCACGAGCAGTACTTC. It translates to CASSQDKTGLGHEQYF.

The V call is TRBV27, the J call TRBJ2-3, with D uncertain. Germline V gives CDR1 MNHEY, CDR2 SMNVEV (reference sequence). With 5 bases removed from V and 1 base from J, the gap between germline ends came to 4 bases. The CDR3 covers 12 residues. The CDR3 sequence is CASSPRTDTQYF. CDR3 DNA: TGTGCCAGCAGTCCTCGCACAGATACGCAGTATTTT.

A remark on this clone: This CDR3 is missing its conserved last phenylalanine or tryptophan, likely due to a read error. The limits of the CDR3 on the DNA are not certain, so only TCRdb's listed CDR3 is given. The chain couples TRBV11-3 to TRBJ2-7; the table's D call of TRBD2 was not tested on the DNA. Germline lookup yields CDR1 SGHNT and CDR2 YENEEA. Inclusive of both ends, the CDR3 amounts to 8 amino acids. The CDR3 sequence: CASSPGLI.

This chain joins TRBV9 and TRBJ1-1, with D tentatively TRBD1 (5 bases). Germline V gene lookup returns CDR1 SGDLS and CDR2 YYNGEE. V was clipped by 4 bases and J by 0 bases, with 16 bases between them. The CDR3 extends over 16 amino acids. The CDR3: CASSPRGGAVNTEAFF. DNA for the CDR3: TGTGCCAGCAGCCCCCGAGGTGGGGCGGTGAACACTGAAGCTTTCTTT.